This T cell receptor beta chain was sequenced during a study of spatial heterogeneity in lung cancer. Study information: Beta-chain sequences consistently outnumbered alpha-chain sequences in detection.

From the 5' RACE reads, TCRdb called clonotypes with MiXCR, one entry per CDR3 protein. The sample has some 25,000 distinct CDR3 sequences; roughly 7.2% are singletons. As to time point: sample taken at primary tumor resection. In each case, whole RNA from tumor, nontumor lung or frozen PBMC was sequenced unsorted. This clonotype was recorded a few times. Its antigen is not known. Study observations and caveats: One measure, the expanded intratumoral alpha and beta TCR count, tracked tumor mutation counts.

This TCR was recovered from a male donor with early-stage non-small cell lung cancer. Sequenced here: lung tumor tissue, sampled at surgery.

As DNA, the CDR3 is TGTGCCAGCTCACCAAACAAGGCAGACCTTAAACTGGAGCAGTTCTTC. This translates into CASSPNKADLKLEQFF. The J gene is TRBJ2-1, the V gene TRBV18; D not resolved. V was clipped by 2 bases and J by 10 bases, with 21 bases between them. Germline V lookup: CDR1 KGHSH, CDR2 LQKENI. This CDR3 contains 16 residues. Full variable domain (outside the CDR3, taken from reference TRBV18 and TRBJ2-1): NAGVMQNPRHLVRRRGQEARLRCSPMKGHSHVYWYRQLPEEGLKFMVYLQKENIIDESGMPKERFSAEFPKEGPSILRIQQVVRGDSAAYFCASSPNKADLKLEQFFGPGTRLTVL.